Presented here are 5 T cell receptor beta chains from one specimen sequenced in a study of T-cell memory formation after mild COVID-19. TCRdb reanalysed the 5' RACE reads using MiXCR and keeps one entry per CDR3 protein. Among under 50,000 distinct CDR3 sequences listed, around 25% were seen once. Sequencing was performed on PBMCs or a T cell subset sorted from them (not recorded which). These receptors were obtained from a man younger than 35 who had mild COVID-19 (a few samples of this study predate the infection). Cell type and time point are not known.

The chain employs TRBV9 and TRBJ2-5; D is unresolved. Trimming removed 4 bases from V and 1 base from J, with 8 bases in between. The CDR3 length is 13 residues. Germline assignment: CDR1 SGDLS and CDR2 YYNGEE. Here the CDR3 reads CASSRTTQETQYF. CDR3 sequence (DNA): TGTGCCAGCAGCCGAACTACCCAAGAGACCCAGTACTTC.

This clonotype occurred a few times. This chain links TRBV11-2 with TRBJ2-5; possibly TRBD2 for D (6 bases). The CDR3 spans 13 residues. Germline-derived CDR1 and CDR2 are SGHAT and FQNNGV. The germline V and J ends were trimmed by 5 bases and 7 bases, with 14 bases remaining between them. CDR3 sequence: CASSPGLAWTQYF. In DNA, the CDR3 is TGTGCCAGCAGCCCCGGTCTAGCGTGGACCCAGTACTTC.

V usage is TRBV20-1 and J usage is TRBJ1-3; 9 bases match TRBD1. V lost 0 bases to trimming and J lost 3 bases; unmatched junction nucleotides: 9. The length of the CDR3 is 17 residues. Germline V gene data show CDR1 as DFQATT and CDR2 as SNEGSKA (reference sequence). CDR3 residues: CSARDGDRALLGNTIYF. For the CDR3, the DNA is TGCAGTGCTAGAGATGGGGACAGGGCTCTCCTTGGAAACACCATATATTTT.

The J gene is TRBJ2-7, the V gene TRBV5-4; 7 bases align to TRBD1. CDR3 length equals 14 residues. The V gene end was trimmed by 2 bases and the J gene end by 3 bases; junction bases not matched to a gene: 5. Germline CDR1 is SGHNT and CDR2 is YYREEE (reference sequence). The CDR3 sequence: CASSLRAGGYEQYF. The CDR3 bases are TGTGCCAGCAGCTTACGGGCAGGGGGCTACGAGCAGTACTTC.

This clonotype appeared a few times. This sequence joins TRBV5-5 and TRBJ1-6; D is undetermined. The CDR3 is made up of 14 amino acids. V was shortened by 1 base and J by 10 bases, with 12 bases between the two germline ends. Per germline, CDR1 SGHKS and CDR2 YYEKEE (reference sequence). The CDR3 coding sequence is TGTGCCAGCAGCTTGAGGCGGGCAGGATCACCCCTCCACTTT. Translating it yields CASSLRRAGSPLHF.